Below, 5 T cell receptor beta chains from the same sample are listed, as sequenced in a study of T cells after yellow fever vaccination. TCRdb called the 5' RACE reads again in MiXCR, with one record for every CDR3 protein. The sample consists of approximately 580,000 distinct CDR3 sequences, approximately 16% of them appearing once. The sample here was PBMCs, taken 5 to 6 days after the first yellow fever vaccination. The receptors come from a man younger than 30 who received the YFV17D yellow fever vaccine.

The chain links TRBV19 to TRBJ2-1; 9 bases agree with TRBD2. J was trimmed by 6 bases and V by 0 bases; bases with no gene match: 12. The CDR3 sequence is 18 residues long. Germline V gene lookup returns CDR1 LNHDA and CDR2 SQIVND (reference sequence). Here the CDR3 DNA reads TGTGCCAGTAGTATAGACGACACCCTAGCGGGGTTAATCAATGAGCAGTTCTTC. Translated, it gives CASSIDDTLAGLINEQFF.

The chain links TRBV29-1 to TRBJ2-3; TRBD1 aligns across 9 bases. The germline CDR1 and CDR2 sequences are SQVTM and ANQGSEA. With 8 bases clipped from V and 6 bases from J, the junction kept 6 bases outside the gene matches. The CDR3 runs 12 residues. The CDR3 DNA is TGCAGCTTACAGGGGGCGGGTGATACGCAGTATTTT. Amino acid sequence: CSLQGAGDTQYF.

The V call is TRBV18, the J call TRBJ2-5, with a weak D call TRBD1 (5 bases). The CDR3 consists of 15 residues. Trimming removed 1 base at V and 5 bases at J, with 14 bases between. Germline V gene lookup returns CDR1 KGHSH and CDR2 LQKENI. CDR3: CASSPLGRNRETQYF. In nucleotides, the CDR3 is TGTGCCAGCTCACCACTGGGGCGCAATAGGGAGACCCAGTACTTC.

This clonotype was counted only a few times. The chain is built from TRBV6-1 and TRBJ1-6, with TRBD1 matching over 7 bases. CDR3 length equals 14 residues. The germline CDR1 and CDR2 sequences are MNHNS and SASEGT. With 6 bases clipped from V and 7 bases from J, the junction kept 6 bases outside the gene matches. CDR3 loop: CASRATGSNSPLHF. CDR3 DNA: TGTGCCAGCAGAGCGACAGGGTCGAATTCACCCCTCCACTTT.

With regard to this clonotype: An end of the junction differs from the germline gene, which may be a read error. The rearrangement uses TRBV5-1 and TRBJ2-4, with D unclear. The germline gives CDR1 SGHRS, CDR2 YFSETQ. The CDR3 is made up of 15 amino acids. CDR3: CASSLAPEAKNIQYF. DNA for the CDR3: TGTGCCAGCAGCTTGGCGCCAGAAGCCAAAAACATTCAGTACTTC.